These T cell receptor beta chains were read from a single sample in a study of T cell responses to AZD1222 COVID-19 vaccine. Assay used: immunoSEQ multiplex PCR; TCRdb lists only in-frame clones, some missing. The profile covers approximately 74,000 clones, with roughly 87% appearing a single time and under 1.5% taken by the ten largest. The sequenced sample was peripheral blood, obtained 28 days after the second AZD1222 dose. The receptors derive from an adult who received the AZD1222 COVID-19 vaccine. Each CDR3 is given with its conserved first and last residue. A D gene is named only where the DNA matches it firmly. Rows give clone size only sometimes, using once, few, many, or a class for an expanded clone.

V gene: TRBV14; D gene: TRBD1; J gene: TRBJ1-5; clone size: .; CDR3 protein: CASSQLTGGINQPQHF; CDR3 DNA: TGTGCCAGCAGCCAATTAACAGGGGGAATCAATCAGCCCCAGCATTTT
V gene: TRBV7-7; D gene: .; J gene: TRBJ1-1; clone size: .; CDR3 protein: CASSFRGGPYTEAFF; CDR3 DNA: TGTGCTAGCAGCTTCAGAGGTGGACCGTACACTGAAGCTTTCTTT
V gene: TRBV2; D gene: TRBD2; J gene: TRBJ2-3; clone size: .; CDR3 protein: CASSAGGASTDTQYF; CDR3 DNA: TGTGCCAGCAGTGCCGGGGGGGCTAGCACAGATACGCAGTATTTT
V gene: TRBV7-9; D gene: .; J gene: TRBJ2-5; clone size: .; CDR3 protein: CASSLGAKETQYF; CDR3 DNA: TGTGCCAGCAGCTTAGGGGCTAAAGAGACCCAGTACTTC
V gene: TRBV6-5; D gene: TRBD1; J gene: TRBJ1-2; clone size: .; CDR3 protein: CASSITGQGPSDTF; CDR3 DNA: TGTGCCAGCAGCATTACGGGACAGGGGCCCTCAGACACCTTC
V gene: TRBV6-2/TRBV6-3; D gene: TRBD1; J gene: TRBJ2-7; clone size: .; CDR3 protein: CASSSGTGVGEQYF; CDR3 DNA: TGTGCCAGCAGCTCCGGGACAGGCGTAGGCGAGCAGTACTTC
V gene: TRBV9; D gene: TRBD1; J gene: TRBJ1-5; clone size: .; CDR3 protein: CASSVGQADQPQHF; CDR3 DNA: TGTGCCAGCAGCGTCGGACAGGCTGATCAGCCCCAGCATTTT
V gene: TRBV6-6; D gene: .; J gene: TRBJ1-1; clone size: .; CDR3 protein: CASSLPGRTEAFF; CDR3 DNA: TGTGCCAGCAGTTTACCAGGGAGGACTGAAGCTTTCTTT
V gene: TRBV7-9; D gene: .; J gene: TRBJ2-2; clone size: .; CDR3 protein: CASSLSQEVGELFF; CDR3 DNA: TGTGCCAGCAGCCTGAGTCAGGAGGTCGGGGAGCTGTTTTTT
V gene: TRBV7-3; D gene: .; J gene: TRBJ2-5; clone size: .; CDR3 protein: CASSSLAQETQYF; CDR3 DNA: TGTGCCAGCAGCTCTCTAGCGCAAGAGACCCAGTACTTC
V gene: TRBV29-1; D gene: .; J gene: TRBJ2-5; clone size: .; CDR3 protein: CSVEERSQETQYF; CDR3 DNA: TGCAGCGTTGAAGAGCGGAGCCAAGAGACCCAGTACTTC
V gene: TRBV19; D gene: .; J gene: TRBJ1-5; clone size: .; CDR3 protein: CASIHRGVEGGGPQHF; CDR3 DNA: TGTGCCAGTATCCACCGGGGAGTGGAGGGAGGGGGGCCCCAGCATTTT
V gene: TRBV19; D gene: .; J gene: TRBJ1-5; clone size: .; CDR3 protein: CASSRGLGTNQPQHF; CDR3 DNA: TGTGCCAGTAGTCGGGGCTTGGGAACAAATCAGCCCCAGCATTTT
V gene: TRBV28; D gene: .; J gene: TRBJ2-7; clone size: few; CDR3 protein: CASSHGPYEQYF; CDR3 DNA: TGTGCCAGCAGCCACGGACCCTACGAGCAGTACTTC
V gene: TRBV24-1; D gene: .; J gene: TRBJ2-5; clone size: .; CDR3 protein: CATSGGTETQYF; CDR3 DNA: TGTGCCACCAGTGGGGGAACGGAGACCCAGTACTTC
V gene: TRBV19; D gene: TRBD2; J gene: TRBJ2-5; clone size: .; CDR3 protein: CASSILGPGLRSQETQYF; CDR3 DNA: TGTGCCAGTAGTATTCTGGGTCCGGGACTACGCTCACAAGAGACCCAGTACTTC
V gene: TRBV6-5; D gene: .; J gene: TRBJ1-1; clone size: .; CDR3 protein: CASSYLGNTEAFF; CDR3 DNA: TGTGCCAGCAGTTACCTAGGGAACACTGAAGCTTTCTTT
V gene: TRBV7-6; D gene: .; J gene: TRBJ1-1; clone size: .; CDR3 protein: CASSASLNTEAFF; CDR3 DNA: TGTGCCAGCAGCGCGTCACTGAACACTGAAGCTTTCTTT
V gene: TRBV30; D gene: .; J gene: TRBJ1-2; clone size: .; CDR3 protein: CAWSPRENYGYTF; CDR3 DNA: TGTGCCTGGAGTCCCAGGGAGAACTATGGCTACACCTTC
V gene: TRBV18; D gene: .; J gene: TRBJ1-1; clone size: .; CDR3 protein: CASAGAEVENTEAFF; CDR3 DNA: TGTGCCAGCGCCGGGGCGGAGGTTGAGAACACTGAAGCTTTCTTT
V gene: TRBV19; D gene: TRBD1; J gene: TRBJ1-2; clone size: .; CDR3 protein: CASSPGQGVGYGYTF; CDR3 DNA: TGTGCCAGTAGTCCGGGACAGGGGGTAGGCTATGGCTACACCTTC
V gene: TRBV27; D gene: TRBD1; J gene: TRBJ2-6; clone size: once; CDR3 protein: CASSPRQGRPLSGANVLTF; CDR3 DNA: TGTGCCAGCAGTCCTAGACAGGGGCGACCTTTGTCTGGGGCCAACGTCCTGACTTTC
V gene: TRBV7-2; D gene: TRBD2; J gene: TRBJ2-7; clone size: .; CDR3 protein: CASSLGGTISSYEQYF; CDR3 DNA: TGTGCCAGCAGCTTAGGAGGGACTATTAGCTCCTACGAGCAGTACTTC
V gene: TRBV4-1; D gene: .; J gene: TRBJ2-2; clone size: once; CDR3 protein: CASSPMGSSEDTGELFF; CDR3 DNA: TGCGCCAGCAGCCCTATGGGGTCCAGCGAGGACACCGGGGAGCTGTTTTTT
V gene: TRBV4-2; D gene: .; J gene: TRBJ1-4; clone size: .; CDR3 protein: CASSQGTGTTNEKLFF; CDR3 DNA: TGTGCCAGCAGCCAAGGCACCGGAACAACTAATGAAAAACTGTTTTTT
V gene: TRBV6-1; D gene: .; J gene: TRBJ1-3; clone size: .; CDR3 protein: CASSETVGPGNTIYF; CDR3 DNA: TGTGCCAGCAGTGAAACTGTAGGACCTGGAAACACCATATATTTT
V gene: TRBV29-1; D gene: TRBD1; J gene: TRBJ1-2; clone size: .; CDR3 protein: CSANRGGYGYTF; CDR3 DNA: TGCAGCGCTAACAGGGGTGGCTATGGCTACACCTTC
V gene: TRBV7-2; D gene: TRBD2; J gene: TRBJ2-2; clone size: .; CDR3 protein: CASSRTGTSGGELFF; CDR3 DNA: TGTGCCAGCAGTCGGACCGGGACTAGCGGCGGGGAGCTGTTTTTT
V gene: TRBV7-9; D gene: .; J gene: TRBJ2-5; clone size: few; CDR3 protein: CASSLARETQYF; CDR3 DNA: TGTGCCAGCAGCTTAGCGAGAGAGACCCAGTACTTC
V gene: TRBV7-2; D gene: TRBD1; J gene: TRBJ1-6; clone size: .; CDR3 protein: CASSLVGQGSPLHF; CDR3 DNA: TGTGCCAGCAGCTTAGTGGGACAGGGTTCACCCCTCCACTTT
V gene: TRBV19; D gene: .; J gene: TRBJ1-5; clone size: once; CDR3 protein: CASSPRDQPQHF; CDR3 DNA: TGTGCCAGTAGTCCCAGGGACCAGCCCCAGCATTTT
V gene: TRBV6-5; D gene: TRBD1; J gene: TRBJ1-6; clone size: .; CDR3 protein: CASSYSRQGDNSPLHF; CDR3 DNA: TGTGCCAGCAGTTACTCGAGGCAGGGGGATAATTCACCCCTCCACTTT
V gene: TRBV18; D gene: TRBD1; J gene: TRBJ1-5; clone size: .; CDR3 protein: CASTEQGFNQPQHF; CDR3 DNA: TGTGCCAGCACGGAACAGGGGTTCAATCAGCCCCAGCATTTT
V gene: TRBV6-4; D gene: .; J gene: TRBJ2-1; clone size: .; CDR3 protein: CASSVIPNNEQFF; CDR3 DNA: TGTGCCAGCAGTGTCATTCCCAACAATGAGCAGTTCTTC
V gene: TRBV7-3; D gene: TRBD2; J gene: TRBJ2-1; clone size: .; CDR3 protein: CASSPKVGTRGLAGAHEQFF; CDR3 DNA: TGTGCCAGCAGCCCCAAGGTGGGGACTCGCGGACTAGCGGGAGCACATGAGCAGTTCTTC
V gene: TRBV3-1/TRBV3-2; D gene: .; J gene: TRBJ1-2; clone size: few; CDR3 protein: CASRAGTEAYGYTF; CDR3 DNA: TGTGCCAGCAGGGCCGGGACCGAAGCCTATGGCTACACCTTC
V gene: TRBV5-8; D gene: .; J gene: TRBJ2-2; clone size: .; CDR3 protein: CASSLGGANTGELFF; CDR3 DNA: TGTGCCAGCAGCTTGGGTGGGGCCAACACCGGGGAGCTGTTTTTT
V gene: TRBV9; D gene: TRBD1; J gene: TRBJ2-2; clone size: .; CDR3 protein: CASSVVGGRPTGELFF; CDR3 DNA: TGTGCCAGCAGCGTAGTAGGGGGCAGACCGACCGGGGAGCTGTTTTTT
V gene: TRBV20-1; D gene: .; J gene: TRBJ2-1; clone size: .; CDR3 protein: CSASVTGESYNEQFF; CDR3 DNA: TGCAGTGCTAGTGTAACGGGAGAGTCCTACAATGAGCAGTTCTTC
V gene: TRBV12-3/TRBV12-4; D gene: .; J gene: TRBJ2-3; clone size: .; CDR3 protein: CASSRREDTQYF; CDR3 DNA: TGTGCCAGCAGTAGGAGAGAAGATACGCAGTATTTT
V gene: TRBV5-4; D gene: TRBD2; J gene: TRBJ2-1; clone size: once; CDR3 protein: CASSLAGGSAFHEQFF; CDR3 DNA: TGTGCCAGCAGCTTGGCTGGCGGGAGTGCTTTCCATGAGCAGTTCTTC
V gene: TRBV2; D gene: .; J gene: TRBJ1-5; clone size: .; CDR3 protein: CASTPLGLINQPQHF; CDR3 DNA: TGTGCCAGCACCCCGCTAGGGCTGATCAATCAGCCCCAGCATTTT
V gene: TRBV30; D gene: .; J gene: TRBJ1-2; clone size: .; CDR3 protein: CAWSVGPSPYGYTF; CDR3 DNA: TGTGCCTGGAGTGTAGGGCCCTCTCCCTATGGCTACACCTTC
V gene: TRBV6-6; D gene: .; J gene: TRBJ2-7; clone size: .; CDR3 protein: CASSFTGGYEQYF; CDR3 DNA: TGTGCCAGCAGTTTCACTGGGGGATACGAGCAGTACTTC
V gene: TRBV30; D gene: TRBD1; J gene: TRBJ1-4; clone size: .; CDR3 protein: CAWSRQGDEKLFF; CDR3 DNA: TGTGCCTGGAGTCGACAGGGGGATGAAAAACTGTTTTTT
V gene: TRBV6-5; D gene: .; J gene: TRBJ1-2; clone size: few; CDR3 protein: CASSPPGREAGYTF; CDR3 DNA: TGTGCCAGCAGTCCCCCGGGACGCGAAGCTGGCTACACCTTC
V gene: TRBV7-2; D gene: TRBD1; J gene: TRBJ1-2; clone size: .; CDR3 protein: CASSPLQGRKGYTF; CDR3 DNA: TGTGCCAGCAGCCCCTTACAGGGGCGCAAGGGCTACACCTTC
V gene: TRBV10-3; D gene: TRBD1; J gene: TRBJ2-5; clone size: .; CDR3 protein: CATRGQGSLETQYF; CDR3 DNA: TGTGCCACTCGGGGACAGGGCTCGCTGGAGACCCAGTACTTC
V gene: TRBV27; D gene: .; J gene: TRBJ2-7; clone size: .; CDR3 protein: CASSLSGRLYEQYF; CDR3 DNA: TGTGCCAGCAGTTTAAGTGGGAGGCTCTACGAGCAGTACTTC